This T cell receptor beta chain was sequenced during a study of blood T cells in healthy people across ages. Findings and caveats of the study: Per million T cells, TCR beta diversity dropped about linearly as age rose.

CDR1 and CDR2 from the germline V gene are SQVTM and ANQGSEA. CDR3 length: 12 amino acids. V dropped 8 bases and J dropped 6 bases, with 13 bases sitting between them. About this clonotype: The antigen remains undetermined.

Together with a sample-barcoded 5' primer, a J-beta primer mix was included in a second PCR lasting about 6 to 11 cycles. MiXCR was run by TCRdb on the 5' RACE reads, yielding one entry per CDR3 protein. Among around 1,500,000 distinct CDR3 sequences listed, 42% were seen once. The source of this sequence is a woman aged 18 to 35 in good health. The sample consisted of blood. The chain joins TRBV29-1 to TRBJ1-4; D call uncertain. The CDR3 here is CSSQQGDEKLFF. The CDR3 nucleotides are TGCAGCTCTCAACAAGGAGATGAAAAACTGTTTTTT.